These 24 T cell receptor beta chains were sequenced from one sample in a study of graft-versus-host responses after intestinal transplantation. Sequencing was performed with immunoSEQ multiplex PCR; in TCRdb, only in-frame clones are kept and a portion is missing. The sample consists of tens of thousands of clones, almost 90% of them appearing once. Their antigens remain unidentified. Here the sequenced sample was unstimulated CD4+ T cells sorted from spleen or lymph node cells, taken before intestinal transplant. The receptors were gathered from a human donor who received an intestinal transplant.

This rearrangement joins TRBV6-5 to TRBJ1-1, with a weak D call TRBD1 (5 bases). The CDR3 is 16 residues long. The V and J ends lost 0 bases and 4 bases respectively, with 15 bases between them. CDR1 is MNHEY, CDR2 SVGAGI, per germline. In nucleotides, the CDR3 is TGTGCCAGCAGTTACTCCCTCGGTCAGGGCAGCACTGAAGCTTTCTTT. It is translated as CASSYSLGQGSTEAFF.

This chain joins TRBV2 and TRBJ1-5; TRBD1 is a possible D gene (5 bases). Trimming removed 5 bases from V and 9 bases from J, with 17 bases in between. The CDR3 has 14 amino acids. Germline lookup yields CDR1 SNHLY and CDR2 FYNNEI. DNA for the CDR3: TGTGCCAGCAGTTTTTTTGGGGCCCCGTCGCCCCAGCATTTT. Amino acids: CASSFFGAPSPQHF.

V usage is TRBV25-1 and J usage is TRBJ1-2; tentatively, D is TRBD1 (6 bases). V dropped 1 base and J dropped 4 bases, with 10 bases sitting between them. CDR1 MGHDK and CDR2 SYGVNS come from the germline V gene. CDR3 size: 14 residues. The CDR3 DNA reads as TGTGCCAGCAGTGAATGGGGGCAGTCCTATGGCTACACCTTC. Its translation: CASSEWGQSYGYTF.

J is TRBJ1-2 and V is TRBV10-2, with D perhaps matching TRBD1 (5 bases). Trimming took 5 bases from V and 7 from J, leaving 14 bases between them. The CDR3 length is 13 residues. The germline CDR1 and CDR2 sequences are WSHSY and SAAADI. In nucleotides, the CDR3 is TGCGCCAGCAGTTCGGGGGGTACTATTGGCTACACCTTC. This encodes CASSSGGTIGYTF.

This clone came up once. This sequence joins TRBV9 and TRBJ1-2; 8 bases agree with TRBD1. The germline V gene has CDR1 SGDLS and CDR2 YYNGEE. J was trimmed by 6 bases and V by 4 bases; bases with no gene match: 11. The CDR3 has 15 amino acids. Written as DNA, the CDR3 is TGTGCCAGCAGCATAGGGGACAGGTATCTCCATGGCTACACCTTC. It yields the protein CASSIGDRYLHGYTF. Drawing the rest from reference TRBV9 and TRBJ1-2, the complete variable domain is DSGVTQTPKHLITATGQRVTLRCSPRSGDLSVYWYQQSLDQGLQFLIQYYNGEERAKGNILERFSAQQFPDLHSELNLSSLELGDSALYFCASSIGDRYLHGYTFGSGTRLTVV.

The rearrangement uses TRBV5-1 and TRBJ1-1, with D hard to call. This CDR3 spans 17 amino acids. Germline values: CDR1 SGHRS, CDR2 YFSETQ. V lost 4 bases and J 4 bases, leaving 23 bases between the germline ends. The CDR3 DNA reads as TGCGCCAGCAGCCCCTGGACTTACGACGGTGGCGGCACTGAAGCTTTCTTT. This encodes CASSPWTYDGGGTEAFF.

The rearrangement joins TRBV2 to TRBJ1-1; D is unresolved. CDR1 SNHLY and CDR2 FYNNEI come from the germline V gene. This CDR3 has 11 amino acids. V lost 2 bases and J lost 11, with 9 bases in between. CDR3 amino acids: CASSEIERAFF. Written as DNA, the CDR3 is TGTGCCAGCAGTGAAATCGAGCGGGCTTTCTTT. Full variable domain (remainder filled in from reference TRBV2 and TRBJ1-1): EPEVTQTPSHQVTQMGQEVILRCVPISNHLYFYWYRQILGQKVEFLVSFYNNEISEKSEIFDDQFSVERPDGSNFTLKIRSTKLEDSAMYFCASSEIERAFFGQGTRLTVV.

This clone is a singleton in its sample. The rearrangement links TRBV18 to TRBJ2-5, with D possibly matching TRBD1 (5 bases). CDR1 and CDR2 from the germline V gene are KGHSH and LQKENI. V lost 2 bases and J 3 bases, leaving 13 bases between the germline ends. The CDR3 loop spans 15 amino acids. CDR3 amino acids: CASSPGAGNEETQYF. DNA for the CDR3: TGTGCCAGCTCACCAGGGGCAGGGAATGAAGAGACCCAGTACTTC.

The chain carries TRBV7-9 and TRBJ2-7, with 14 nucleotides matching TRBD2. The CDR3 consists of 15 residues. The J segment lost 7 bases and the V segment lost 5 bases, leaving 7 bases of the junction unmatched. Looked up from germline, CDR1 is SEHNR and CDR2 is FQNEAQ (reference sequence). This chain's CDR3 is CASSPRGLAGEEQYF. The CDR3 DNA is TGTGCCAGCAGCCCGCGGGGACTAGCGGGGGAAGAGCAGTACTTC. The full variable domain, in which reference TRBV7-9 and TRBJ2-7 provide the parts outside the CDR3, is DTGVSQNPRHKITKRGQNVTFRCDPISEHNRLYWYRQTLGQGPEFLTYFQNEAQLEKSRLLSDRFSAERPKGSFSTLEIQRTEQGDSAMYLCASSPRGLAGEEQYFGPGTRLTVT.

V and J are TRBV5-5 and TRBJ2-7; tentative D call: TRBD2 (7 bases). The CDR3 length is 15 residues. Germline CDR1 is SGHKS and CDR2 is YYEKEE (reference sequence). V lost 0 bases to trimming and J lost 0 bases, with 10 bases between them. This chain's CDR3 is CASSLAGGPSYEQYF. In nucleotides, the CDR3 is TGTGCCAGCAGCTTGGCCGGGGGGCCCTCCTACGAGCAGTACTTC.

This chain joins TRBV7-3 and TRBJ2-2, with TRBD1 identical over 7 bases. Germline CDR1 SGHTA, CDR2 FQGTGA. V lost 5 bases to trimming and J lost 5 bases; unmatched junction nucleotides: 8. The CDR3 covers 15 residues. CDR3 in DNA: TGTGCCAGCAGCCCTGGACAGGCGGATACCGGGGAGCTGTTTTTT. Translation: CASSPGQADTGELFF. Full variable domain (rest looked up from reference TRBV7-3 and TRBJ2-2): GAGVSQTPSNKVTEKGKYVELRCDPISGHTALYWYRQSLGQGPEFLIYFQGTGAADDSGLPNDRFFAVRPEGSVSTLKIQRTERGDSAVYLCASSPGQADTGELFFGEGSRLTVL.

The chain links TRBV5-4 to TRBJ1-6; no clear D. CDR3 length: 15 residues. V lost 0 bases and J 10 bases, leaving 14 bases between the germline ends. Per the germline V gene, CDR1 is SGHNT and CDR2 is YYREEE (reference sequence). CDR3 bases: TGTGCCAGCAGCTTGGAGGCGGCGATCGGGTCACCCCTCCACTTT. This sequence encodes CASSLEAAIGSPLHF. Full variable domain (outside the CDR3, taken from reference TRBV5-4 and TRBJ1-6): ETGVTQSPTHLIKTRGQQVTLRCSSQSGHNTVSWYQQALGQGPQFIFQYYREEENGRGNFPPRFSGLQFPNYSSELNVNALELDDSALYLCASSLEAAIGSPLHFGNGTRLTVT.

V is TRBV18 and J is TRBJ2-3; a possible D gene is TRBD1 (5 bases). Germline V gives CDR1 KGHSH, CDR2 LQKENI. CDR3 length: 15 amino acids. Trimming took off 3 bases at V and 5 bases at J, with 15 bases between the two ends. The CDR3 spells CASSPVQGPGDTQYF. CDR3 DNA: TGTGCCAGCTCACCGGTTCAGGGCCCGGGAGATACGCAGTATTTT.

This rearrangement joins TRBV5-1 to TRBJ2-5; D unresolved. Germline V lookup: CDR1 SGHRS, CDR2 YFSETQ. V lost 0 bases to trimming and J lost 5 bases, with 14 bases between them. The CDR3 runs to 15 residues. The CDR3 nucleotides read TGCGCCAGCAGCTTGGCTTCTTCATGGCGGGAGACCCAGTACTTC. Its translation is CASSLASSWRETQYF.

This chain joins TRBV18 and TRBJ1-1; 8 nucleotides align to TRBD1. Germline values: CDR1 KGHSH, CDR2 LQKENI. The CDR3 runs to 16 residues. Trimming removed 3 bases from V and 4 bases from J; junction bases left unmatched: 10. CDR3 nucleotide sequence: TGTGCCAGCTCACCCGGGACAGGCCCCCTCGGCACTGAAGCTTTCTTT. The encoded protein is CASSPGTGPLGTEAFF.

V and J are TRBV27 and TRBJ1-1; D is possibly TRBD1 (6 bases). The CDR3 loop spans 14 amino acids. Germline V CDR1 and CDR2: MNHEY, SMNVEV (reference sequence). V gave up 5 bases and J gave up 1 base, with 11 bases separating them. CDR3 in amino acids: CASSILRGNTEAFF. Written as DNA, the CDR3 is TGTGCCAGCAGTATCCTCAGGGGGAACACTGAAGCTTTCTTT.

This rearrangement joins TRBV7-2 to TRBJ2-7; D is unclear. This CDR3 has 12 residues. From germline, CDR1 is SGHTA and CDR2 FQGNSA. The V end was cut by 5 bases, the J end by 2 bases, with 7 bases between. In DNA, the CDR3 is TGTGCCAGCAGCCCCTACCCCTACGAGCAGTACTTC. Its protein is CASSPYPYEQYF.

The J gene is TRBJ2-2, the V gene TRBV15, with 7 bases fitting TRBD1. Looked up from germline, CDR1 is LNHNV and CDR2 is YYDKDF (reference sequence). The CDR3 sequence is 14 residues long. The J segment lost 5 bases and the V segment lost 5 bases, leaving 5 bases of the junction unmatched. Here the CDR3 reads CATSRGQATGELFF. CDR3 coding DNA: TGTGCCACCAGCCGAGGACAGGCGACCGGGGAGCTGTTTTTT.

The rearrangement uses TRBV5-1 and TRBJ1-1, with D perhaps TRBD1 (5 bases). In germline, CDR1 is SGHRS, CDR2 YFSETQ. The ends were cut back, 0 bases at V and 5 bases at J, with 11 bases in the middle. This CDR3 comprises 14 residues. The CDR3 loop reads CASSLGGAGTEAFF. CDR3 sequence (DNA): TGCGCCAGCAGCTTGGGTGGGGCGGGGACTGAAGCTTTCTTT.

The chain recombines TRBV7-8 with TRBJ1-1, with 10 positions matching TRBD1. The CDR3 extends over 16 amino acids. With 1 base clipped from V and 0 bases from J, the junction kept 2 bases outside the gene matches. Germline-derived CDR1 and CDR2 are SGHVS and FQNEAQ. The CDR3 DNA is TGTGCCAGCAGCTTAGGGGGACAGGGGATGAACACTGAAGCTTTCTTT. Residues: CASSLGGQGMNTEAFF.

The genes are TRBV7-9 and TRBJ2-7, with a weak D call TRBD2 (5 bases). V lost 3 bases and J lost 2, with 14 bases in between. Germline V lookup: CDR1 SEHNR, CDR2 FQNEAQ (reference sequence). The length of the CDR3 is 15 residues. CDR3 loop: CASSFGESGPYEQYF. CDR3 nucleotides: TGTGCCAGCAGCTTCGGGGAGTCCGGCCCCTACGAGCAGTACTTC. The full variable domain, its missing parts supplied by reference TRBV7-9 and TRBJ2-7, is DTGVSQNPRHKITKRGQNVTFRCDPISEHNRLYWYRQTLGQGPEFLTYFQNEAQLEKSRLLSDRFSAERPKGSFSTLEIQRTEQGDSAMYLCASSFGESGPYEQYFGPGTRLTVT.

The rearrangement links TRBV7-2 to TRBJ1-2; D is undetermined. V lost 1 base and J 2 bases, leaving 11 bases between the germline ends. Germline-derived CDR1 and CDR2 are SGHTA and FQGNSA. The length of the CDR3 is 15 residues. CDR3 residues: CASSLVVSSNYGYTF. CDR3 sequence (DNA): TGTGCCAGCAGCTTAGTAGTTAGTTCCAACTATGGCTACACCTTC.

This clone was seen once. The chain has TRBV5-1 and TRBJ1-2, with 11 bases aligning to TRBD1. This CDR3 contains 16 residues. The V gene end was trimmed by 7 bases and the J gene end by 1 base; junction bases not matched to a gene: 9. CDR1 SGHRS and CDR2 YFSETQ come from the germline V gene. The CDR3 here is CASQRTGGADNYGYTF. CDR3 nucleotide sequence: TGCGCCAGCCAAAGGACAGGGGGCGCGGATAACTATGGCTACACCTTC.

The chain is built from TRBV5-1 and TRBJ2-7; TRBD2 matches at 8 bases. Per germline, CDR1 SGHRS and CDR2 YFSETQ. The CDR3 is 15 residues long. V shed 4 bases, J shed 3 bases, and the junction held 9 bases outside the gene matches. This CDR3 reads CASSADVAGRYEQYF. The DNA for the CDR3 is TGCGCCAGCAGCGCAGACGTAGCGGGGCGCTACGAGCAGTACTTC. Looking up the rest from reference TRBV5-1 and TRBJ2-7 gives the full variable domain: KAGVTQTPRYLIKTRGQQVTLSCSPISGHRSVSWYQQTPGQGLQFLFEYFSETQRNKGNFPGRFSGRQFSNSRSEMNVSTLELGDSALYLCASSADVAGRYEQYFGPGTRLTVT.